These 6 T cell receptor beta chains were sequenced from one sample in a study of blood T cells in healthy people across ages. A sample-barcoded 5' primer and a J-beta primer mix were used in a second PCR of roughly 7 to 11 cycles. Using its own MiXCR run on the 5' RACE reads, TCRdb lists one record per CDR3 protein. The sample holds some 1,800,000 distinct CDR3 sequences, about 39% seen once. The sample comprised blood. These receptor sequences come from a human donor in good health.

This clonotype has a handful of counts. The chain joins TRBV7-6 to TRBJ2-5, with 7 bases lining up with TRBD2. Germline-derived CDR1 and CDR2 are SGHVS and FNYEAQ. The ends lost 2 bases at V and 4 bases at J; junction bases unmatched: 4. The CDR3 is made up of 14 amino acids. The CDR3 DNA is TGTGCCAGCAGCTTATACAGCGGGGTAGAGACCCAGTACTTC. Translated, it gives CASSLYSGVETQYF.

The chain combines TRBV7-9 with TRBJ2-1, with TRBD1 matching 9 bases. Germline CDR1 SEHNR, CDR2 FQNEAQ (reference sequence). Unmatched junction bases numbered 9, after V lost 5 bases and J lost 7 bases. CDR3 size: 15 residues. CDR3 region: CASSPGTGSKNEQFF. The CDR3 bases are TGTGCCAGCAGCCCCGGGACAGGGTCCAAAAATGAGCAGTTCTTC.

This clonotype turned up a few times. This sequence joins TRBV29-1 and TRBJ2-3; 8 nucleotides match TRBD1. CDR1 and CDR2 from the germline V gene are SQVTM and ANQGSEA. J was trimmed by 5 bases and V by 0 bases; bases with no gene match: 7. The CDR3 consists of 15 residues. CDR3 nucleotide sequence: TGCAGCGTTGAAGATCTCGACAGGGGAGAAGATACGCAGTATTTT. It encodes CSVEDLDRGEDTQYF.

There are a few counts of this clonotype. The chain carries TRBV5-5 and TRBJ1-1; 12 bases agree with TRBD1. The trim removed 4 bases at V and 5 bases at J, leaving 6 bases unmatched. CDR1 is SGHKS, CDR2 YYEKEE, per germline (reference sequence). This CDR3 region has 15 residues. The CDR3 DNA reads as TGTGCCAGCAGCCCATGGGACAGGGGGCAAACTGAAGCTTTCTTT. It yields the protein CASSPWDRGQTEAFF.

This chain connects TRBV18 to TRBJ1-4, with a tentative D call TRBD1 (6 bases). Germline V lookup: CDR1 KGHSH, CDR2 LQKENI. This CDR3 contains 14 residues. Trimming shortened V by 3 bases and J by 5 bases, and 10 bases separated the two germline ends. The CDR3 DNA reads TGTGCCAGCTCACCGGGACACAGGAATGAAAAACTGTTTTTT. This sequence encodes CASSPGHRNEKLFF.

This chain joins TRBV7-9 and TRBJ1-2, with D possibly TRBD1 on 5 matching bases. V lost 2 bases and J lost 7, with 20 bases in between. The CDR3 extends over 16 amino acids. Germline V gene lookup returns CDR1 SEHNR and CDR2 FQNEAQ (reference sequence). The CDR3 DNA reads TGTGCCAGCAGCTTAAGTGCCGTGGGGCGTTGGGGTGGCTACACCTTC. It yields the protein CASSLSAVGRWGGYTF. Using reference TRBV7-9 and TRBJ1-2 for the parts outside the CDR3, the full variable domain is DTGVSQNPRHKITKRGQNVTFRCDPISEHNRLYWYRQTLGQGPEFLTYFQNEAQLEKSRLLSDRFSAERPKGSFSTLEIQRTEQGDSAMYLCASSLSAVGRWGGYTFGSGTRLTVV.